There are a few counts of the clone carrying this T cell receptor (beta chain). Profiling relied on immunoSEQ multiplex PCR, and the TCRdb table lists in-frame clones only, not all of them. In the table there are a few hundred thousand clones, roughly 77% of which are singletons. This entry is derived from a study of blood T cell repertoires in COVID-19. The CDR3 length is 14 residues. Germline loops: CDR1 LNHNV, CDR2 YYDKDF (reference sequence). The germline V and J ends were trimmed by 4 bases and 5 bases, with 12 bases remaining between them. This sequence joins TRBV15 and TRBJ2-1, with D unresolved. The TCR comes from a woman older than 75 with acute or convalescent COVID-19. Sequencing input: peripheral blood. CDR3 region: CATSTGEKHNEQFF. The CDR3 DNA reads TGTGCCACCAGCACGGGTGAGAAACACAATGAGCAGTTCTTC.